Listed here are 3 T cell receptor beta chains from one sample, sequenced in a study of patients and donors after allogeneic stem cell transplantation. TCRdb fed the RT-PCR reads into MiXCR, producing one record per CDR3 protein. This sample carries 900,000 to 1,000,000 distinct CDR3 sequences, about a sixth of them seen once, and the ten largest clones take around 6%. Sequenced: blood, either unsorted or a sorted T cell fraction (not recorded which). The receptor source for this set is a human donor who was either an allogeneic HSCT recipient or a stem cell or donor lymphocyte infusion donor (not recorded which). It is not recorded whose cells these are; they may come from a transplant donor.

This sequence joins TRBV5-6 and TRBJ1-5, with TRBD1 matching over 10 bases. Germline-derived CDR1 and CDR2 are SGHDT and YYEEEE. The CDR3 loop spans 15 amino acids. V gave up 5 bases and J gave up 6 bases; unmatched junction bases: 8. The CDR3 loop is CASSPDRGRGQPQHF. In nucleotides, the CDR3 is TGTGCCAGCAGTCCCGACAGGGGGCGCGGTCAGCCCCAGCATTTT.

The chain combines TRBV27 with TRBJ2-7; 9 positions match TRBD2. V shed 3 bases and J 0 bases; nucleotides not matched to a gene: 6. Looked up from germline, CDR1 is MNHEY and CDR2 is SMNVEV (reference sequence). The CDR3 sequence is 16 residues long. CDR3 in amino acids: CASSFSHSGSSYEQYF. The CDR3 DNA is TGTGCCAGCAGTTTTTCCCATAGCGGGAGCTCCTACGAGCAGTACTTC.

V usage is TRBV5-8 and J usage is TRBJ2-3; D is unresolved. V was cut by 3 bases and J by 8 bases, with 7 bases left in between. CDR1 and CDR2 from the germline V gene are SGHTS and YDEGEE. CDR3 length equals 11 residues. CDR3 loop: CASSSVSTQYF. CDR3 DNA sequence: TGTGCCAGCAGCTCCGTCTCTACGCAGTATTTT.